This is a list of T cell receptor beta chains from one sample in a study of beta chain features in type 1 diabetes. Only in-frame clones appear in the TCRdb table, and some are missing; sequencing was by immunoSEQ multiplex PCR. The sample gives some 360,000 clones, around 20% of which show up once; under 0.055% is in the top ten. The material sequenced was naive CD4+ T cells from blood. The receptors come from a woman aged 18-30 years in good health. CDR3s include the opening cysteine and the closing phenylalanine or tryptophan. A D gene is named only where the DNA matches it firmly. Size is stated for part of the rows, as once, few or many counts, or as a class when the clone is expanded.

TRBV29-1	-	TRBJ1-2	-	TGCAGCGTTGGTTACGCCTCCGGGGTTAGTCGTTATGGCTACACCTTC	CSVGYASGVSRYGYTF
TRBV7-9	-	TRBJ2-7	-	TGTGCCAGCAGCCTCTCCTACGAGCAGTACTTC	CASSLSYEQYF
TRBV5-6	few	TRBJ1-2	-	TGTGCCAGCAGCCCGCTATTGAGGGGAGGACGTGGCTACACCTTC	CASSPLLRGGRGYTF
TRBV6-5	few	TRBJ2-2	-	TGTGCCAGCAGTTACAGGCAGGACGGGGAGCTGTTTTTT	CASSYRQDGELFF
TRBV30	few	TRBJ1-6	-	TGTGCCTGGAGTGCTAGAAATAATTCACCCCTCCACTTT	CAWSARNNSPLHF
TRBV18	few	TRBJ1-1	-	TGTGCCAGCTCACCCACATTGAACACTGAAGCTTTCTTT	CASSPTLNTEAFF
TRBV5-4	few	TRBJ2-1	TRBD2	TGTGCCAGCAGCTTGGGCTTCCTAACGGGGGGGTACAATGAGCAGTTCTTC	CASSLGFLTGGYNEQFF
TRBV2	-	TRBJ1-5	-	TGTGCCAGCAAAGGGAGGAATAGCAATCAGCCCCAGCATTTT	CASKGRNSNQPQHF
TRBV7-2	few	TRBJ1-4	-	TGTGCCAGCAGCTTCCTCCGGAATGAAAAACTGTTTTTT	CASSFLRNEKLFF
TRBV29-1	few	TRBJ2-1	TRBD1	TGCAGCGTTGGCCGCAGGGGGAATGAGCAGTTCTTC	CSVGRRGNEQFF
TRBV7-2	-	TRBJ2-3	TRBD2	TGTGCCAGCAGCTTCTCTAGCGGGGGGGCCACAGATACGCAGTATTTT	CASSFSSGGATDTQYF
TRBV19	-	TRBJ1-2	-	TGTGCCAGTAGTCCCACCTACAGGGTGTCGGGCTACACCTTC	CASSPTYRVSGYTF
TRBV19	few	TRBJ1-2	-	TGTGCCAGTAGCGGACAGAACTATGGCTACACCTTC	CASSGQNYGYTF
TRBV10-3	few	TRBJ1-5	-	TGTGCCATCAGTGAAGGCAGGGGCAATCAGCCCCAGCATTTT	CAISEGRGNQPQHF
TRBV4-2	few	TRBJ1-1	-	TGTGCCAGCAGCCAAGATAGCCCGGGAAGGATGAACACTGAAGCTTTCTTT	CASSQDSPGRMNTEAFF
TRBV7-2	-	TRBJ1-5	-	TGTGCCAGCAGCTTGGTCCGGCAGCCCCAGCATTTT	CASSLVRQPQHF
TRBV6-5	-	TRBJ1-4	-	TGTGCCAGCAGTTACTCACAAGAGGGAACTAATGAAAAACTGTTTTTT	CASSYSQEGTNEKLFF
TRBV19	-	TRBJ1-1	-	TGTGCCAGTAGTATCTGGGGCGTCGGCACTGAAGCTTTCTTT	CASSIWGVGTEAFF
TRBV30	-	TRBJ2-3	-	TGTGCCTGGAGCGCGGCTAGCACAGATACGCAGTATTTT	CAWSAASTDTQYF
TRBV25-1	few	TRBJ2-1	-	TGTGCCAGCAGTCAGTACAATGAGCAGTTCTTC	CASSQYNEQFF
TRBV2	-	TRBJ1-4	-	TGTGCCAGCAGTGAAGCCCTCGGGAGTAATGAAAAACTGTTTTTT	CASSEALGSNEKLFF
TRBV30	-	TRBJ2-1	TRBD2	TGTGCCTGGAGCAGGGAGGGAGCGGGTGAGCAGTTCTTC	CAWSREGAGEQFF
TRBV28	-	TRBJ2-7	-	TGTGCCAGCAGTTTGCCCCGGGAGCAGTACTTC	CASSLPREQYF
TRBV4-2	few	TRBJ2-1	-	TGTGCCAGCAGCCAAGATCAGGGGCGTGAGCAGTTCTTC	CASSQDQGREQFF
TRBV11-2	-	TRBJ1-2	TRBD1	TGCGCCAGCAGCCAAGCCACAGGGGGCTATGGCTACACCTTC	CASSQATGGYGYTF
TRBV30	-	TRBJ1-5	-	TGTGCCTGGAGCCTACAGGGATCTTATAGCAATCAGCCCCAGCATTTT	CAWSLQGSYSNQPQHF
TRBV7-9	-	TRBJ2-1	-	TGTGCCAGCAGCTTAGGGGGAGGCCTCTACAATGAGCAGTTCTTC	CASSLGGGLYNEQFF
TRBV5-4	-	TRBJ2-7	TRBD1	TGTGCCAGCCGACAGGGGGCCGCACCTTCCTACGAGCAGTACTTC	CASRQGAAPSYEQYF
TRBV4-3	-	TRBJ2-7	-	TGCGCCAGCAGCCAAGAACTTGCGGTTTACGAGCAGTACTTC	CASSQELAVYEQYF
TRBV6-6	few	TRBJ2-5	-	TGTGCCAGCAGTTACGCTTCGGTCTATCAAGAGACCCAGTACTTC	CASSYASVYQETQYF
TRBV10-1	few	TRBJ2-5	TRBD2	TGCGCCAGCAGTGAGCCGGGACTAGGAGAGACCCAGTACTTC	CASSEPGLGETQYF
TRBV29-1	few	TRBJ1-2	-	TGCAGCGCTCGACAGGACGAGCCCTATGGCTACACCTTC	CSARQDEPYGYTF
TRBV7-3	few	TRBJ1-1	-	TGTGCCAGCAGCCCGCTTGGGGGGAGGAACACTGAAGCTTTCTTT	CASSPLGGRNTEAFF
TRBV5-1	-	TRBJ1-5	TRBD1	TGCGCCAGCAGCAGAGGGACAGGGGGCAATCAGCCCCAGCATTTT	CASSRGTGGNQPQHF
TRBV7-9	few	TRBJ2-7	-	TGTGCCAGCAGCTCACAGGGCAGCCACTCCTACGAGCAGTACTTC	CASSSQGSHSYEQYF
TRBV20-1	few	TRBJ1-1	-	TGCAGTCAGAGGGCGGGGGGTGTAGCTTTCTTT	CSQRAGGVAFF
TRBV9	-	TRBJ2-7	-	TGTGCCAGCAGCGTAGGTAGCGTCCTCCCCTACGAGCAGTACTTC	CASSVGSVLPYEQYF
TRBV30	-	TRBJ1-5	-	TGTGCCTGGAATCGGGACAATCTCAATCAGCCCCAGCATTTT	CAWNRDNLNQPQHF
TRBV9	-	TRBJ2-1	-	TGTGCCAGCAGCGCCCACAGGGAAGGGTACAATGAGCAGTTCTTC	CASSAHREGYNEQFF
TRBV18	few	TRBJ2-2	-	TGTGCCAGCTCACGACAGGAGAACACCGGGGAGCTGTTTTTT	CASSRQENTGELFF
TRBV5-1	few	TRBJ2-7	-	TGCGCCAGCAGCTCCCCCCCCAGGGCCACCCACTACGAGCAGTACTTC	CASSSPPRATHYEQYF
TRBV7-2	-	TRBJ1-2	-	TGTGCCATCCGGACAGACTCTGGCTACACCTTC	CAIRTDSGYTF
TRBV5-4	-	TRBJ2-3	TRBD1	TGTGCCAGCAGCGCCCAACAGGGGGTGGCAGATACGCAGTATTTT	CASSAQQGVADTQYF
TRBV5-1	-	TRBJ2-1	-	TGCGCCAGCAGCTTGGCCCTACGATCAGGGGATGAGCAGTTCTTC	CASSLALRSGDEQFF
TRBV20-1	once	TRBJ1-4	-	TGCAGTGCGAGTACAGGGAGACTGTTTTTT	CSASTGRLFF